These T cell receptor beta chains were read from a single sample in a study of radiation and T cells in renal cell carcinoma. Generated by immunoSEQ multiplex PCR, the TCRdb table keeps only in-frame clones and is missing some. The repertoire holds approximately 150,000 clones, with approximately 86% as singletons. This sample comprised blood, obtained from a patient whose treatment included radiotherapy and nephrectomy. The receptors were sampled from a woman in her forties or fifties with renal cell carcinoma. The CDR3 runs from the conserved cysteine through the conserved F or W. A D gene is named only where the DNA matches it firmly. A row's size may be missing; if present it is once, few, many or a size class.

D gene: .; J gene: TRBJ2-7; clone size: .; V gene: TRBV6-1; CDR3 protein: CASRVSYEQYF; CDR3 DNA: TGTGCCAGCAGGGTCTCCTACGAGCAGTACTTC
D gene: TRBD1; J gene: TRBJ2-1; clone size: once; V gene: TRBV7-9; CDR3 protein: CASSSTGTADNEQFF; CDR3 DNA: TGTGCCAGCAGCTCGACCGGGACAGCTGACAATGAGCAGTTCTTC
D gene: .; J gene: TRBJ1-5; clone size: .; V gene: TRBV15; CDR3 protein: CATSRDAVGQPQHF; CDR3 DNA: TGTGCCACCAGCAGAGATGCGGTGGGTCAGCCCCAGCATTTT
D gene: .; J gene: TRBJ2-5; clone size: .; V gene: TRBV29-1; CDR3 protein: CSVKRGIQETQYF; CDR3 DNA: TGCAGCGTTAAAAGGGGAATCCAAGAGACCCAGTACTTC
D gene: .; J gene: TRBJ1-2; clone size: once; V gene: TRBV5-1; CDR3 protein: CASSSQQGGYGYTF; CDR3 DNA: TGCGCCAGCAGCTCTCAACAGGGAGGCTATGGCTACACCTTC
D gene: TRBD2; J gene: TRBJ2-2; clone size: .; V gene: TRBV5-4; CDR3 protein: CASSLALAANTGELFF; CDR3 DNA: TGTGCCAGCAGCTTGGCTCTAGCGGCTAACACCGGGGAGCTGTTTTTT
D gene: .; J gene: TRBJ2-5; clone size: .; V gene: TRBV9; CDR3 protein: CASSVGAQETQYF; CDR3 DNA: TGTGCCAGCAGCGTCGGGGCACAAGAGACCCAGTACTTC
D gene: .; J gene: TRBJ1-1; clone size: few; V gene: TRBV6-5; CDR3 protein: CASSYSANTEAFF; CDR3 DNA: TGTGCCAGCAGTTACTCGGCTAACACTGAAGCTTTCTTT
D gene: .; J gene: TRBJ2-7; clone size: once; V gene: TRBV5-1; CDR3 protein: CASSWTNPDLEQYF; CDR3 DNA: TGCGCCAGCAGCTGGACAAATCCGGACCTCGAGCAGTACTTC
D gene: .; J gene: TRBJ1-2; clone size: .; V gene: TRBV4-3; CDR3 protein: CASSQERRSDYGYTF; CDR3 DNA: TGCGCCAGCAGCCAAGAGAGACGGAGCGACTATGGCTACACCTTC
D gene: .; J gene: TRBJ1-2; clone size: .; V gene: TRBV6-5; CDR3 protein: CASSLSLGANYGYTF; CDR3 DNA: TGTGCCAGCAGCCTAAGCCTTGGGGCTAACTATGGCTACACCTTC
D gene: .; J gene: TRBJ2-5; clone size: once; V gene: TRBV30; CDR3 protein: CAWEVYETQYF; CDR3 DNA: TGTGCTTGGGAGGTATACGAGACCCAGTACTTC
D gene: TRBD1; J gene: TRBJ2-2; clone size: .; V gene: TRBV9; CDR3 protein: CASSVGQGGGELFF; CDR3 DNA: TGTGCCAGCAGCGTAGGACAGGGTGGCGGGGAGCTGTTTTTT
D gene: TRBD1; J gene: TRBJ2-2; clone size: .; V gene: TRBV18; CDR3 protein: CASALTGPNTGELFF; CDR3 DNA: TGTGCCAGCGCGTTGACAGGGCCGAACACCGGGGAGCTGTTTTTT
D gene: .; J gene: TRBJ1-2; clone size: .; V gene: TRBV28; CDR3 protein: CASSLTGIYYGYTF; CDR3 DNA: TGTGCCAGCAGTTTAACAGGAATCTACTATGGCTACACCTTC
D gene: TRBD1; J gene: TRBJ2-2; clone size: .; V gene: TRBV4-1; CDR3 protein: CASSPRQGGVEGELFF; CDR3 DNA: TGCGCCAGCAGCCCCCGACAGGGTGGGGTAGAAGGAGAGCTGTTTTTT
D gene: .; J gene: TRBJ1-1; clone size: .; V gene: TRBV19; CDR3 protein: CASSIDGNTEAFF; CDR3 DNA: TGTGCCAGTAGTATCGACGGGAACACTGAAGCTTTCTTT
D gene: .; J gene: TRBJ1-4; clone size: .; V gene: TRBV5-4; CDR3 protein: CASSSPVLW; CDR3 DNA: TGTGCCAGCAGCTCGCCGGTCCTTTGG
D gene: TRBD2; J gene: TRBJ2-7; clone size: .; V gene: TRBV6-5; CDR3 protein: CASSPLASGTWEQYF; CDR3 DNA: TGTGCCAGCAGCCCCTTGGCTAGCGGGACGTGGGAGCAGTACTTC
D gene: TRBD1; J gene: TRBJ1-4; clone size: .; V gene: TRBV18; CDR3 protein: CASSPDRAGNEKLFF; CDR3 DNA: TGTGCCAGCTCACCCGACAGGGCGGGGAATGAAAAACTGTTTTTT
D gene: .; J gene: TRBJ2-1; clone size: .; V gene: TRBV9; CDR3 protein: CASSVGRGSYNEQFF; CDR3 DNA: TGTGCCAGCAGCGTAGGGAGAGGATCCTACAATGAGCAGTTCTTC
D gene: .; J gene: TRBJ1-4; clone size: .; V gene: TRBV28; CDR3 protein: CASRTPEKLFF; CDR3 DNA: TGTGCCAGCAGGACCCCAGAAAAACTGTTTTTT
D gene: TRBD1; J gene: TRBJ1-6; clone size: .; V gene: TRBV5-1; CDR3 protein: CASSAGQDNSPLHF; CDR3 DNA: TGCGCCAGCAGCGCGGGACAGGATAATTCACCCCTCCACTTT
D gene: .; J gene: TRBJ1-3; clone size: .; V gene: TRBV12-2; CDR3 protein: CASRLALAAGNTIYF; CDR3 DNA: TGTGCAAGTCGCTTAGCGTTAGCTGCTGGAAACACCATATATTTT
D gene: TRBD1; J gene: TRBJ2-2; clone size: .; V gene: TRBV7-9; CDR3 protein: CASSSGQGASTGELFF; CDR3 DNA: TGTGCCAGCAGCTCGGGACAGGGGGCGAGCACCGGGGAGCTGTTTTTT
D gene: .; J gene: TRBJ2-1; clone size: .; V gene: TRBV9; CDR3 protein: CASSALATSRPNEQFF; CDR3 DNA: TGTGCCAGCAGCGCCCTAGCGACCTCAAGGCCGAATGAGCAGTTCTTC